Listed here are 13 T cell receptor beta chains from one sample, sequenced in a study of blood T cells in healthy people across ages. A second roughly 6 to 11 cycle PCR used barcoded and J-beta primers. One entry per CDR3 protein, called by TCRdb with MiXCR from the 5' RACE reads. The sample includes roughly 800,000 distinct CDR3 sequences, about 25% of them seen just once. This sample was also put to use in a study of T cells of mothers and their children.

Sequencing input: blood. Receptors originate from a boy younger than 18 in good health.

In its sample, this clonotype was seen a few times. The chain combines TRBV12-3 or TRBV12-4 with TRBJ1-5; D is perhaps TRBD1 (6 bases). V was pared by 6 bases and J by 6 bases, with 15 bases between. The CDR3 has 14 residues. This CDR3 reads CASRVQGKSQPQHF. The DNA for the CDR3 is TGTGCCAGCAGGGTACAGGGTAAGAGTCAGCCCCAGCATTTT.

There are a few counts of this clonotype. This chain uses TRBV7-9 with TRBJ1-3; D might be TRBD1 (6 bases). Trimming shortened V by 5 bases and J by 1 base, and 12 bases separated the two germline ends. The V gene's germline CDR1 is SEHNR and CDR2 FQNEAQ (reference sequence). CDR3 length: 15 amino acids. CDR3 sequence reads: CASSLTGNSGNTIYF. The DNA for the CDR3 is TGTGCCAGCAGCCTAACAGGGAATTCTGGAAACACCATATATTTT.

The chain links TRBV28 to TRBJ2-4, with unresolved D. The length of the CDR3 is 16 residues. V was clipped by 7 bases and J by 0 bases, with 16 bases between them. The V gene's germline CDR1 is MDHEN and CDR2 SYDVKM. The CDR3 nucleotides read TGTGCCAGCATCCTAGACCCAATGAAAGCCAAAAACATTCAGTACTTC. Translated, it gives CASILDPMKAKNIQYF.

This clonotype has a handful of counts. This chain links TRBV5-1 with TRBJ2-1; 9 bases are a match to TRBD1. The germline V gene encodes CDR1 SGHRS and CDR2 YFSETQ. The CDR3 extends over 16 amino acids. After removal of 4 bases from V and 4 bases from J, the junction contained 9 bases not matched to a gene. Here the CDR3 DNA reads TGCGCCAGCAGCGAGCAAGGACAGGGGCCTTACAATGAGCAGTTCTTC. Protein sequence: CASSEQGQGPYNEQFF.

On this clonotype: At one of its ends the junction is not consistent with the germline gene, which may arise from a read error. The V and J genes are TRBV4-1 and TRBJ2-1; TRBD1 agrees at 7 bases. Germline V gene lookup returns CDR1 MGHRA and CDR2 YSYEKL. This CDR3 is 16 amino acids long. The CDR3 region is CASSPQGRSSYNEQLF. The CDR3 region has the DNA TGCGCCAGCAGCCCACAGGGGAGAAGCTCCTACAATGAGCAGCTCTTC.

The CDR3, as DNA: TGTGCCATCAGTGAGGATAACAGGGGAGAGACCCAGTACTTC. The encoded protein is CAISEDNRGETQYF. The V gene is TRBV10-3, the J gene TRBJ2-5; TRBD1 matches at 7 bases. This CDR3 has 14 residues. Trimming at V came to 2 bases and at J to 4 bases, leaving 4 bases not matched to a gene. From germline, CDR1 is ENHRY and CDR2 SYGVKD.

This clonotype was observed a few times. This chain joins TRBV4-1 and TRBJ2-5; 7 bases agree with TRBD2. Trimming at V came to 1 base and at J to 5 bases, leaving 10 bases not matched to a gene. The CDR3 sequence is 16 residues long. In germline, CDR1 is MGHRA, CDR2 YSYEKL. CDR3 sequence: CASSQGLAPRGETQYF. DNA of the CDR3: TGCGCCAGCAGCCAAGGACTAGCACCCCGAGGCGAGACCCAGTACTTC.

The CDR3 loop reads CASSPLLRDGHEQYF. CDR3 nucleotides: TGTGCCAGCAGCCCCCTCCTTAGGGACGGCCACGAGCAGTACTTC. V and J are TRBV3-1 and TRBJ2-5, with D perhaps TRBD1 or TRBD2 (5 bases each). The J call is doubtful: the DNA matches TRBJ2-7 better. Germline V gene data show CDR1 as LGHDT and CDR2 as YNNKEL (reference sequence). The CDR3 contains 15 residues.

This clonotype appeared a single time. CDR3 bases: TGTGCCAGCAGCTCTGACAGGGGGCAATACGGCTACACCTTC. Amino acid sequence: CASSSDRGQYGYTF. The chain employs TRBV7-2 and TRBJ1-2; TRBD1 matches 10 bases. The CDR3 sequence is 14 residues long. Looked up from germline, CDR1 is SGHTA and CDR2 is FQGNSA. Unmatched junction bases numbered 7, after V lost 4 bases and J lost 8 bases.

This clonotype has just a few counts. A read error may produce the germline difference seen at one junction end. The rearrangement links TRBV4-3 to TRBJ1-5; D is undetermined. Germline V gives CDR1 LGHNA, CDR2 YSLEER. There are 15 residues in the CDR3. CDR3 protein: CASSQALGSYQPQHF. CDR3 DNA sequence: TGCGCCAGCAGCCAAGCTTTGGGTAGCTATCAGCCCCAGCATTTT.

The rearrangement uses TRBV10-2 and TRBJ2-1; 7 positions match TRBD2. The CDR3 is made up of 14 amino acids. The germline V gene has CDR1 WSHSY and CDR2 SAAADI. V lost 7 bases and J lost 4; bases outside the gene matches: 7. The CDR3 here is CASMILASYNEQFF. The CDR3 DNA sequence: TGCGCCAGCATGATACTAGCGTCTTACAATGAGCAGTTCTTC.

In nucleotides, the CDR3 is TGCGCCAGCAGCTTGGGGGACAGGGGCCGTGAAAAACTGTTTTTT. This encodes CASSLGDRGREKLFF. This chain joins TRBV5-1 and TRBJ1-4; TRBD1 matches at 10 bases. CDR3 length: 15 amino acids. V dropped 0 bases and J dropped 7; count of bases not matched to a gene: 3. CDR1 is SGHRS and CDR2 is YFSETQ in the germline V gene.

As to this clonotype: Lacking the conserved final phenylalanine or tryptophan, this CDR3 likely reflects a read error. The chain uses TRBV20-1 and TRBJ2-7; D is uncertain. This CDR3 has 15 amino acids. Trimming cost V 0 bases and J 3 bases, with 15 bases left between them. Per the germline V gene, CDR1 is DFQATT and CDR2 is SNEGSKA (reference sequence). The CDR3: CSARDPSSNNYEQYL. CDR3 bases: TGCAGTGCTAGAGATCCGTCGTCGAACAACTACGAGCAGTACCTC.